Given below is one T cell receptor beta chain in context. Its antigen is still unknown. The source of the sample is a study of cytomegalovirus exposure and HLA in healthy donors. In the study overall: When 398 donors were genotyped, more than 70% of them were found to fall in the Caucasian-associated ancestry cluster. Study conclusions and caveats: Reported findings show TCR beta sequences accurately forecast HLA-A and HLA-B alleles in most subjects. Highest at DRB1 and lowest at HLA-C, TCR association rates differed among HLA loci in a later analysis.

The PCR made use of 60 Vbeta and 13 Jbeta primers. Profiling relied on immunoSEQ multiplex PCR, and the TCRdb table lists in-frame clones only, not all of them. The sample yields around 99,000 clones, 76% seen once. Sequences were obtained from PBMCs. The receptor was isolated from a woman between 45 and 65 years old in good health and CMV-seropositive.

The CDR3 spells CASSRSGGLDTEAFF. CDR3 coding DNA: TGTGCCAGCAGTCGCTCCGGGGGGCTGGACACTGAAGCTTTCTTT. The rearrangement links TRBV6-6 to TRBJ1-1; possible D gene TRBD1, 6 bases. Deletions cut 5 bases from V and 3 bases from J, with 16 bases between. Looked up from germline, CDR1 is MNHNY and CDR2 is SVGAGI (reference sequence). CDR3 length: 15 residues.